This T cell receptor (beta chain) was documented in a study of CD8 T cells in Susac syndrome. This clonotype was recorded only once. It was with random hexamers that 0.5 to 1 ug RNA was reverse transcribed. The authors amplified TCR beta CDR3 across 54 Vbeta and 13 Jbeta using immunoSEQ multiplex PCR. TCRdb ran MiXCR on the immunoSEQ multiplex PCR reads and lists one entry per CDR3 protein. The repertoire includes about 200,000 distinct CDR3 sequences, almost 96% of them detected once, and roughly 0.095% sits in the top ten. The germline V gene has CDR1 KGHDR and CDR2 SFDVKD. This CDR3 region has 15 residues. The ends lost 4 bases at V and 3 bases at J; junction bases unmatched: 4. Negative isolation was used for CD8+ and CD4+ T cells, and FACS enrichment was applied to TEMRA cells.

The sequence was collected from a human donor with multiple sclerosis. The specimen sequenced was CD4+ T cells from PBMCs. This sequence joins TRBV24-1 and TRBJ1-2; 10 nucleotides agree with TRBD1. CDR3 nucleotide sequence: TGTGCCACCAGTGACCCGACAGGGGGCGACTATGGCTACACCTTC. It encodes CATSDPTGGDYGYTF.